These 26 T cell receptor beta chains were sequenced from one sample in a study of blood T cell repertoires in COVID-19. This table comes from immunoSEQ multiplex PCR, and its TCRdb copy is limited to in-frame clones, with some not included. The repertoire holds over 150,000 clones, with approximately 80% as singletons. Sequenced: peripheral blood. These receptors all come from a woman aged 60-70 years with acute or convalescent COVID-19.

The V call is TRBV7-2, the J call TRBJ1-1, with D tentatively TRBD1 (5 bases). The CDR3 is 13 residues long. The germline V gene encodes CDR1 SGHTA and CDR2 FQGNSA. Trimming took 6 bases from V and 4 from J, leaving 12 bases between them. The CDR3 DNA is TGTGCCAGCAGTTCGCCTGGGGCCACTGAAGCTTTCTTT. This encodes CASSSPGATEAFF.

V usage is TRBV4-3 and J usage is TRBJ1-2; tentative D call: TRBD1 (5 bases). CDR3 length: 16 residues. Trimming stripped 0 bases from V and 4 bases from J, with 15 bases between. Germline CDR1 is LGHNA and CDR2 is YSLEER. The CDR3, as DNA: TGCGCCAGCAGCCAAGATGGGACTGCTAACCTCTATGGCTACACCTTC. It translates to CASSQDGTANLYGYTF.

About this clone: Other nucleotide sequences from this sample produce the same CDR3. The chain carries TRBV6-5 and TRBJ1-3; possible D gene TRBD1, 5 bases. Germline V gene sequence: CDR1 MNHEY, CDR2 SVGAGI. The V and J ends lost 2 bases and 0 bases respectively, with 8 bases between them. This CDR3 contains 15 residues. This CDR3 reads CASSYRQLSGNTIYF. CDR3 in DNA: TGTGCCAGCAGTTACCGACAGCTCTCTGGAAACACCATATATTTT.

V is TRBV6-1 and J is TRBJ1-6, with 7 nucleotides matching TRBD1. The CDR3 spans 17 residues. Germline CDR1 is MNHNS and CDR2 is SASEGT. V shed 3 bases and J 0 bases; nucleotides not matched to a gene: 5. The CDR3 DNA sequence: TGTGCCAGCAGTGAGAGCAGGGGGAGCTCCTATAATTCACCCCTCCACTTT. It translates to CASSESRGSSYNSPLHF.

The gene calls are TRBV28 and TRBJ1-6, with 12 bases fitting TRBD1. Per the germline V gene, CDR1 is MDHEN and CDR2 is SYDVKM. There are 14 residues in the CDR3. Unmatched junction bases numbered 2, after V lost 4 bases and J lost 10 bases. The CDR3 region is CASSSGTGGSPLHF. The DNA of the CDR3 is TGTGCCAGCAGTTCCGGGACAGGGGGCTCACCCCTCCACTTT.

The V gene is TRBV24-1, the J gene TRBJ2-7; a possible D gene is TRBD1 (6 bases). Germline loops: CDR1 KGHDR, CDR2 SFDVKD. Trimming took off 2 bases at V and 9 bases at J, with 16 bases between the two ends. The CDR3 sequence is 14 residues long. The CDR3 bases are TGTGCCACCAGTGATTCCTCGGACAGCCCCGGGCAGTACTTC. Translated: CATSDSSDSPGQYF.

The rearrangement joins TRBV11-2 to TRBJ2-7; 9 bases agree with TRBD1. Germline V lookup: CDR1 SGHAT, CDR2 FQNNGV. J gave up 1 base and V 5 bases, and 3 bases lay outside the gene matches. The CDR3 loop spans 14 amino acids. CDR3: CASSLDRGSYEQYF. DNA for the CDR3: TGTGCCAGCAGCCTGGACAGGGGATCCTACGAGCAGTACTTC.

This clone has just a few counts. The chain couples TRBV16 to TRBJ1-2; D gene unclear. The CDR3 has 14 amino acids. Germline CDR1 is KGHSY and CDR2 is FQNENV. Trimming removed 0 bases at V and 8 bases at J, with 13 bases between. This CDR3 is CASSQSPNSRGYTF. The CDR3 DNA reads as TGTGCCAGCAGCCAATCCCCGAACAGCCGGGGCTACACCTTC.

The V gene is TRBV29-1, the J gene TRBJ1-4, with 7 bases fitting TRBD1. The CDR3 totals 14 residues. CDR1 and CDR2 (germline): SQVTM, ANQGSEA. V trimming: 5 bases; J trimming: 5 bases; junction bases outside the gene matches: 8. The CDR3 DNA reads as TGCAGCGTTATACGACAGGGCCCCAATGAAAAACTGTTTTTT. Protein: CSVIRQGPNEKLFF.

The chain recombines TRBV7-6 with TRBJ1-5; no clear D gene. The CDR3 extends over 12 amino acids. The V end was cut by 5 bases, the J end by 4 bases, with 6 bases between. The germline V gene encodes CDR1 SGHVS and CDR2 FNYEAQ. CDR3 residues: CASSRPNQPQHF. The CDR3 region has the DNA TGTGCCAGCAGCCGTCCTAATCAGCCCCAGCATTTT.

This chain uses TRBV5-4 with TRBJ1-4; possible D gene TRBD1, 5 bases. Trimming shortened V by 5 bases and J by 8 bases, and 16 bases separated the two germline ends. The CDR3 is made up of 14 amino acids. CDR1 and CDR2 (germline): SGHNT, YYREEE (reference sequence). The CDR3 protein is CASRGDRGVEKLFF. CDR3 nucleotide sequence: TGTGCCAGCAGAGGGGATCGGGGGGTCGAAAAACTGTTTTTT.

The V gene is TRBV7-9, the J gene TRBJ1-4; TRBD1 aligns across 7 bases. This CDR3 spans 19 amino acids. With V trimmed by 1 base and J by 0 bases, 11 bases remained unmatched. Germline V gene sequence: CDR1 SEHNR, CDR2 FQNEAQ (reference sequence). The DNA for the CDR3 is TGTGCCAGCAGCTTAGAGTTTCGGGACAGCGTTCCAACTAATGAAAAACTGTTTTTT. It yields the protein CASSLEFRDSVPTNEKLFF.

The rearrangement joins TRBV5-6 to TRBJ1-3; D perhaps matches TRBD1 (6 bases). The V gene lost 6 bases and the J gene lost 5 bases, with 18 bases spanning the gap. CDR1 is SGHDT and CDR2 is YYEEEE in the germline V gene. The CDR3 extends over 15 amino acids. The CDR3 is CASNFQGRARNTIYF. The DNA of the CDR3 is TGTGCCAGCAACTTCCAGGGGCGTGCACGAAACACCATATATTTT.

The chain is built from TRBV5-8 and TRBJ1-2; possibly TRBD1 for D (5 bases). Germline-derived CDR1 and CDR2 are SGHTS and YDEGEE. V dropped 5 bases and J dropped 0 bases, with 5 bases sitting between them. This CDR3 has 12 residues. CDR3 coding DNA: TGTGCCAGCAGGACAGCTAACTATGGCTACACCTTC. Its protein is CASRTANYGYTF.

The chain has TRBV12-3 or TRBV12-4 and TRBJ2-5; perhaps TRBD2 as D (5 bases). The V and J ends lost 6 bases and 4 bases respectively, with 12 bases between them. CDR3 length: 13 amino acids. This CDR3 is CASRDSSRETQYF. DNA for the CDR3: TGTGCCAGCAGGGACTCATCTCGAGAGACCCAGTACTTC.

This clone was counted only a few times. This sequence joins TRBV19 and TRBJ2-1; D remains ambiguous. Germline V CDR1 and CDR2: LNHDA, SQIVND (reference sequence). V dropped 6 bases and J dropped 1 base, with 7 bases sitting between them. The CDR3 has 13 amino acids. The CDR3: CASSVVSYNEQFF. For the CDR3, the DNA is TGTGCCAGTAGCGTTGTATCCTACAATGAGCAGTTCTTC.

To note about this clone: Within the sample, other DNA sequences also encode this same CDR3. The chain employs TRBV18 and TRBJ1-1; 8 positions agree with TRBD1. The CDR3 spans 16 residues. V was clipped by 2 bases and J by 0 bases; unmatched bases: 5. The V gene's germline CDR1 is KGHSH and CDR2 LQKENI. The CDR3 DNA reads TGTGCCAGCTCACCAGACAGGGGAATCTTGAACACTGAAGCTTTCTTT. It is translated as CASSPDRGILNTEAFF. The full variable domain, completed using reference TRBV18 and TRBJ1-1, is NAGVMQNPRHLVRRRGQEARLRCSPMKGHSHVYWYRQLPEEGLKFMVYLQKENIIDESGMPKERFSAEFPKEGPSILRIQQVVRGDSAAYFCASSPDRGILNTEAFFGQGTRLTVV.

V and J are TRBV4-2 and TRBJ1-6; 7 bases fit TRBD1. V lost 2 bases to trimming and J lost 6 bases; unmatched junction nucleotides: 10. The CDR3 extends over 17 amino acids. The germline V gene has CDR1 LGHNA and CDR2 YNFKEQ. The CDR3 loop reads CASSQPPKDRLNSPLHF. The CDR3 bases are TGTGCCAGCAGCCAACCCCCGAAGGACAGGCTTAATTCACCCCTCCACTTT.

This clone was observed a few times. This chain joins TRBV6-5 and TRBJ1-1; 7 bases fit TRBD1. CDR1 is MNHEY, CDR2 SVGAGI, per germline. The CDR3 consists of 14 residues. V was pared by 2 bases and J by 5 bases, with 5 bases of the junction left unmatched. CDR3 protein: CASSYAGGKTEAFF. In DNA, the CDR3 is TGTGCCAGCAGTTACGCAGGGGGGAAAACTGAAGCTTTCTTT.

The chain links TRBV30 to TRBJ1-6, with D possibly TRBD1 on 5 matching bases. The germline V gene has CDR1 GTSNPN and CDR2 SVGIG (reference sequence). With 3 bases removed from V and 6 bases from J, the gap between germline ends came to 12 bases. The CDR3 is 14 residues long. The CDR3 protein is CAWRIKQVNSPLHF. The CDR3 region has the DNA TGTGCCTGGAGAATCAAACAGGTTAATTCACCCCTCCACTTT.

The rearrangement uses TRBV4-3 and TRBJ2-1; 7 nucleotides line up with TRBD2. Germline assignment: CDR1 LGHNA and CDR2 YSLEER. There are 17 residues in the CDR3. J lost 8 bases, V lost 0 bases, and 13 bases had no gene match. The DNA of the CDR3 is TGCGCCAGCAGCCAAGATTTGTCCCAGCGGGGTCTGTATGAGCAGTTCTTC. This encodes CASSQDLSQRGLYEQFF.

The chain uses TRBV6-5 and TRBJ2-5; 7 bases align to TRBD1. The V gene end was trimmed by 5 bases and the J gene end by 1 base; junction bases not matched to a gene: 4. The CDR3 totals 14 residues. Germline CDR1 reads MNHEY; CDR2 reads SVGAGI. Here the CDR3 DNA reads TGTGCCAGCAGTCCCTGGGACAGCCAAGAGACCCAGTACTTC. Amino acid sequence: CASSPWDSQETQYF.

The chain carries TRBV5-1 and TRBJ2-3, with D unresolved. Between the trimmed V and J ends, which lost 1 base and 1 base, there was a span of 7 bases. The CDR3 consists of 14 residues. Germline V gene sequence: CDR1 SGHRS, CDR2 YFSETQ. In nucleotides, the CDR3 is TGCGCCAGCAGCTTGCCAGTTGGCACAGATACGCAGTATTTT. Protein: CASSLPVGTDTQYF.

This rearrangement joins TRBV10-1 to TRBJ2-1; D gene uncertain. The CDR3 contains 14 residues. V shed 2 bases and J shed 8 bases, with 13 bases lying between them. In germline, CDR1 is WNHNN, CDR2 SYGVQD (reference sequence). CDR3 in amino acids: CASSEASTADEQFF. For the CDR3, the DNA is TGCGCCAGCAGTGAGGCTTCGACGGCGGATGAGCAGTTCTTC.

The chain combines TRBV5-5 with TRBJ1-2, with D possibly being TRBD1 (5 bases). Germline V CDR1 and CDR2: SGHKS, YYEKEE (reference sequence). This CDR3 region has 13 residues. The V end lost 4 bases, the J end lost 4 bases, and 11 bases lay between the germline ends. CDR3 coding DNA: TGTGCCAGCAGCGGCGGGGACCTCTATGGCTACACCTTC. It is translated as CASSGGDLYGYTF.

V gene TRBV11-2 combines with J gene TRBJ2-5; TRBD2 agrees at 8 bases. Germline-derived CDR1 and CDR2 are SGHAT and FQNNGV. The CDR3 extends over 15 amino acids. The J segment lost 7 bases and the V segment lost 2 bases, leaving 9 bases of the junction unmatched. DNA of the CDR3: TGTGCCAGCAGCTTATTCCGGGGGGGGCAGGGGACCCAGTACTTC. Amino acid sequence: CASSLFRGGQGTQYF.